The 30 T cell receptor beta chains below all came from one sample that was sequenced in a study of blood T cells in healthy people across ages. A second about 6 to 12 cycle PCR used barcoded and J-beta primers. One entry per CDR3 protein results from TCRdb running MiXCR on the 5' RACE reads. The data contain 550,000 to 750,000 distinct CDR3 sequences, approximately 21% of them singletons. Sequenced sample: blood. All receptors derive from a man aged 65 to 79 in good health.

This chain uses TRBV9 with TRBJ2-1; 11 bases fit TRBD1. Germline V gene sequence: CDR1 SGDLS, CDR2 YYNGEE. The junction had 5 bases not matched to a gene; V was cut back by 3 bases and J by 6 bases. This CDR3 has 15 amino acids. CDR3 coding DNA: TGTGCCAGCAGCGCATCCGGGACAGGGGGCAATGAGCAGTTCTTC. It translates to CASSASGTGGNEQFF.

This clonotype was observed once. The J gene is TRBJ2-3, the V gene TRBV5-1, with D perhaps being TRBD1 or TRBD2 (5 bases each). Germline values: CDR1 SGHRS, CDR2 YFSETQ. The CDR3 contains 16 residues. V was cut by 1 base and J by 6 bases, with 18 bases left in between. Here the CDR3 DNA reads TGCGCCAGCAGCTTGCAGGGTTCGGTTCGGGACGATACGCAGTATTTT. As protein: CASSLQGSVRDDTQYF.

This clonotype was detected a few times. The CDR3 nucleotides are TGTGCCAGCAGCCAAGATGTGAAGGGGAGCCAAGAGACCCAGTACTTC. Protein: CASSQDVKGSQETQYF. This sequence joins TRBV3-1 and TRBJ2-5; D assignment may be TRBD1 or TRBD2 (5 bases each). There are 16 residues in the CDR3. V was pared by 0 bases and J by 1 base, with 12 bases between. The germline gives CDR1 LGHDT, CDR2 YNNKEL (reference sequence).

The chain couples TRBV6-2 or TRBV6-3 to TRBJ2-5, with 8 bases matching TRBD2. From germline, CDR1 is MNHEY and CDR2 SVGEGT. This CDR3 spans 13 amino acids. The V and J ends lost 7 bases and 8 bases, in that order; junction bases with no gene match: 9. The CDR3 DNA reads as TGTGCCAGCACCGGACTAGCCCTAGGAACCCAGTACTTC. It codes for CASTGLALGTQYF.

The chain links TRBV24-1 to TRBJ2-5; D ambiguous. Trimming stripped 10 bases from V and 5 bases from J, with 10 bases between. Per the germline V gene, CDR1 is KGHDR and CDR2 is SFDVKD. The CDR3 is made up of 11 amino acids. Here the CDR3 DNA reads TGTGCCACAAGAATGGGGGAGACCCAGTACTTC. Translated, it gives CATRMGETQYF.

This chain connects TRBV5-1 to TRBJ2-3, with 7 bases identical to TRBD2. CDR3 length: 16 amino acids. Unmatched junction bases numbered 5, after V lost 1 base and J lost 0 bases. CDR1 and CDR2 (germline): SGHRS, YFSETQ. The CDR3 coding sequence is TGCGCCAGCAGCTTGAGGACGGGAGGTAGCACAGATACGCAGTATTTT. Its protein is CASSLRTGGSTDTQYF.

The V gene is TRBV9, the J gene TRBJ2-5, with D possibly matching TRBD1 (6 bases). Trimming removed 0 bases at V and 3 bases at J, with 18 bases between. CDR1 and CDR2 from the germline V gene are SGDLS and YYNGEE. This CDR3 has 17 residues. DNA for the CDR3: TGTGCCAGCAGCGTAGCATCAGGGGCCCTCGGGGAAGAGACCCAGTACTTC. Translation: CASSVASGALGEETQYF.

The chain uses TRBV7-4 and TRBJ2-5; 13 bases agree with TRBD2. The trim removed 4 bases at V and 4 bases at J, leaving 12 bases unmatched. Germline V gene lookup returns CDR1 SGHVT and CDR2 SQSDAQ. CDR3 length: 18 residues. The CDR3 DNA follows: TGTGCCAGCAGCTCTTTTTGTGGGACTAGCGGGAATAGAGAGACCCAGTACTTC. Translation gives CASSSFCGTSGNRETQYF.

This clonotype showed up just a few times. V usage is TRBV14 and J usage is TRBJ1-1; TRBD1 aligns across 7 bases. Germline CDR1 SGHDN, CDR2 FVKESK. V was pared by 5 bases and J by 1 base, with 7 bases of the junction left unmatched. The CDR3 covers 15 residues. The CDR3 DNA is TGTGCCAGCAGCGTACGCCGGGACAGGAACACTGAAGCTTTCTTT. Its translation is CASSVRRDRNTEAFF.

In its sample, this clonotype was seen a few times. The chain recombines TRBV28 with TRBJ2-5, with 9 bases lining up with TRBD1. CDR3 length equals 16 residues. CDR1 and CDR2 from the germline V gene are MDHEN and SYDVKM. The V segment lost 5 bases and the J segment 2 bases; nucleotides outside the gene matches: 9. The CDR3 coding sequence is TGTGCCAGCAGTGGGACAGGGTCGGGGGGACAAGAGACCCAGTACTTC. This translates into CASSGTGSGGQETQYF.

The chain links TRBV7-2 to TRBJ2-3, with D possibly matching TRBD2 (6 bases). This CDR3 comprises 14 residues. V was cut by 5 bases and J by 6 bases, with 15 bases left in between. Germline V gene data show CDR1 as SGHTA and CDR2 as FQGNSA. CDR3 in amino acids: CASSLRAGWDTQYF. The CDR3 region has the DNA TGTGCCAGCAGCCTACGGGCGGGGTGGGATACGCAGTATTTT. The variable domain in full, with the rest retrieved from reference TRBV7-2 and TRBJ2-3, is GAGVSQSPSNKVTEKGKDVELRCDPISGHTALYWYRQSLGQGLEFLIYFQGNSAPDKSGLPSDRFSAERTGGSVSTLTIQRTQQEDSAVYLCASSLRAGWDTQYFGPGTRLTVL.

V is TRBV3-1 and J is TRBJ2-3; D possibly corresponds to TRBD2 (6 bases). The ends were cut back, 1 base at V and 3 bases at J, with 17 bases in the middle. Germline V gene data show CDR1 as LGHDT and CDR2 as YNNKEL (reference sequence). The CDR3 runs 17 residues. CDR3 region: CASSQVSTLLATDTQYF. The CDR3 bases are TGTGCCAGCAGCCAAGTCTCGACCCTACTAGCAACAGATACGCAGTATTTT.

The CDR3: CASPQSRTQETQYF. The DNA for the CDR3 is TGTGCCAGCCCACAGTCGCGGACGCAAGAGACCCAGTACTTC. This chain links TRBV18 with TRBJ2-5; D is ambiguous. Germline-derived CDR1 and CDR2 are KGHSH and LQKENI. V gave up 8 bases and J gave up 2 bases, with 15 bases separating them. CDR3 length: 14 amino acids.

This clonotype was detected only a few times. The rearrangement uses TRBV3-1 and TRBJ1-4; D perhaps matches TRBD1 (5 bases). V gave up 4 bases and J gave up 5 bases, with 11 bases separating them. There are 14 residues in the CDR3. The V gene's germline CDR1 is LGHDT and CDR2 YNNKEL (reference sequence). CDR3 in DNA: TGTGCCAGCAGCCTCGCGGGGGAAAATGAAAAACTGTTTTTT. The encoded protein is CASSLAGENEKLFF.

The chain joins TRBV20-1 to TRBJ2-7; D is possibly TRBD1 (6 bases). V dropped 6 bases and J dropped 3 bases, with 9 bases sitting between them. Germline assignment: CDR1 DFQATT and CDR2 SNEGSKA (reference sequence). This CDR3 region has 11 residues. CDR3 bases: TGCAGTGCCCAGGGGAGCTACGAGCAGTACTTC. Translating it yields CSAQGSYEQYF.

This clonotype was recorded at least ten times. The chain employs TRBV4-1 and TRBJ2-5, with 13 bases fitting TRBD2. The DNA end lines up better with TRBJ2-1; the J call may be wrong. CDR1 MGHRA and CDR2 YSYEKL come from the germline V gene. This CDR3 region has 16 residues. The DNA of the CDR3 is TGCGCCAGCAGCCACCGGACTAGCGGGAGAGGAGGTGAGCAGTTCTTC. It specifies CASSHRTSGRGGEQFF.

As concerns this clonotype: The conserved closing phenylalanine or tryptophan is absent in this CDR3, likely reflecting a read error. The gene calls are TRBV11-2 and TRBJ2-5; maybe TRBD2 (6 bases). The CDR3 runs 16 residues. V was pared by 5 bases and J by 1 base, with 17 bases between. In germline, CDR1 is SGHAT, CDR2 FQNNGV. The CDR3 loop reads CASSDAFGGTQETQYL. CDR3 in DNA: TGTGCCAGCAGCGACGCTTTTGGGGGGACCCAAGAGACCCAGTACCTC.

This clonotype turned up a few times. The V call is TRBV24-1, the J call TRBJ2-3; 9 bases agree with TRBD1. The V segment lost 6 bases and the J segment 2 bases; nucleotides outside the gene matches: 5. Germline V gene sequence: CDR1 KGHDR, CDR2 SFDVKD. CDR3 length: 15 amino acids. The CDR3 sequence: CATSPGTGYTDTQYF. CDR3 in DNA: TGTGCCACCAGTCCCGGGACAGGGTACACAGATACGCAGTATTTT.

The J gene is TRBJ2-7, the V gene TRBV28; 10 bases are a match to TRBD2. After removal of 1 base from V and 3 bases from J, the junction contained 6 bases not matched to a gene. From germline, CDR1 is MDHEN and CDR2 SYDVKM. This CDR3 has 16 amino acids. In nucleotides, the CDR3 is TGTGCCAGCAGTTTATATAGGCTAGCGGGAGTCTACGAGCAGTACTTC. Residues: CASSLYRLAGVYEQYF.

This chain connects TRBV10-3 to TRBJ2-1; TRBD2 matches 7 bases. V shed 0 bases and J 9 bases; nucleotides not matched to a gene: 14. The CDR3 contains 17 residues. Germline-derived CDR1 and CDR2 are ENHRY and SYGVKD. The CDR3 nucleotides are TGTGCCATCAGTGAGTCACGGACTAGAGGGAGCGGTGGTGAGCAGTTCTTC. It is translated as CAISESRTRGSGGEQFF.

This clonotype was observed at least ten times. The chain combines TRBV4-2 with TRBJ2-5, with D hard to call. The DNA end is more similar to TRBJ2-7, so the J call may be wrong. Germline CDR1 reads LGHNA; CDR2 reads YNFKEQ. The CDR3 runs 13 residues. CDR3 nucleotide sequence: TGTGCCAGCAGCCCCCAACCTGACTACGAGCAGTACTTC. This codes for CASSPQPDYEQYF.

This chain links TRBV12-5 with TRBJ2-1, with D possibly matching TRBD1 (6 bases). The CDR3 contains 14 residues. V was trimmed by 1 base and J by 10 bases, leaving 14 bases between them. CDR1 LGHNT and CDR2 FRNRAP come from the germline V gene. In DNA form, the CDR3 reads TGTGCTAGTGGTTTGGGATGGGGGCAACAAGAGCAGTTCTTC. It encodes CASGLGWGQQEQFF.

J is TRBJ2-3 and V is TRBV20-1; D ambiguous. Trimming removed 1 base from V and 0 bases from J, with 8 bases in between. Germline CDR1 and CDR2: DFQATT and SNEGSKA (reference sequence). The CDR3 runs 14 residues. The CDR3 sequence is CSARGVTSTDTQYF. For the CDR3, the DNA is TGCAGTGCTAGAGGGGTTACTAGCACAGATACGCAGTATTTT.

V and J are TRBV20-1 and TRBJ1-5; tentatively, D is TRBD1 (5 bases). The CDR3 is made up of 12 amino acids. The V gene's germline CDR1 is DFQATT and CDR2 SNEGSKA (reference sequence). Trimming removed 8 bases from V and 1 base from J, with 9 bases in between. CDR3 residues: CSTSGSNQPQHF. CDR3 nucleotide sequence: TGCAGTACTTCAGGGAGCAATCAGCCCCAGCATTTT.

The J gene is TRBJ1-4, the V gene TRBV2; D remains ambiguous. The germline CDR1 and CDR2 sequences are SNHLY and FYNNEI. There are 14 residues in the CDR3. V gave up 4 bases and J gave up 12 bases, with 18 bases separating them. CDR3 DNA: TGTGCCAGCAGTGTCCCGATTGAGGGTCCGGAACTGTTTTTT. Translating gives CASSVPIEGPELFF. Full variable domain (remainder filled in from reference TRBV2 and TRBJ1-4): EPEVTQTPSHQVTQMGQEVILRCVPISNHLYFYWYRQILGQKVEFLVSFYNNEISEKSEIFDDQFSVERPDGSNFTLKIRSTKLEDSAMYFCASSVPIEGPELFFGSGTQLSVL.

CDR3 nucleotide sequence: TGTGCCACCAGCAGAGGTACCGGCTACGAGCAGTACTTC. As protein: CATSRGTGYEQYF. The chain is built from TRBV15 and TRBJ2-7, with D unresolved. V lost 1 base and J 3 bases, leaving 7 bases between the germline ends. Germline CDR1 and CDR2: LNHNV and YYDKDF (reference sequence). This CDR3 region has 13 residues.

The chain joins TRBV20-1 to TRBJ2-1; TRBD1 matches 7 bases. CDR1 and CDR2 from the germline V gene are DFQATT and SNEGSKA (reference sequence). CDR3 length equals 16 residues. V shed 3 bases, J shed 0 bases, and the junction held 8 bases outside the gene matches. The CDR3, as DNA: TGCAGTGCTAGGGTGACAGGGTGGGGCTCCTACAATGAGCAGTTCTTC. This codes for CSARVTGWGSYNEQFF.

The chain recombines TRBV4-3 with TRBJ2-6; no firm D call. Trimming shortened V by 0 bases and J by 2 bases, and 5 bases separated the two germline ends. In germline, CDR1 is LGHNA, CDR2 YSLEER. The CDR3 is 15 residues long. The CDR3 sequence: CASSQDLAGANVLTF. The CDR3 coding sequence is TGCGCCAGCAGCCAAGATCTAGCTGGGGCCAACGTCCTGACTTTC.

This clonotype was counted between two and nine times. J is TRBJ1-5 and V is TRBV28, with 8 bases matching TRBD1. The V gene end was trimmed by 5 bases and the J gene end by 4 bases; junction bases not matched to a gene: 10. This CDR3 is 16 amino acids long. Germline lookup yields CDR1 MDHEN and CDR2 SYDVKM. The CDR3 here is CASSLTTGGGNQPQHF. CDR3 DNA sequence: TGTGCCAGCAGTCTTACAACAGGGGGTGGAAATCAGCCCCAGCATTTT.

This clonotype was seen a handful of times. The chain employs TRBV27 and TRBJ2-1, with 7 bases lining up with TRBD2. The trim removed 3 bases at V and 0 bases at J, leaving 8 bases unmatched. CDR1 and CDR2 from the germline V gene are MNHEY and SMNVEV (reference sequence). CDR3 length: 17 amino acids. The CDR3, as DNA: TGTGCCAGCAGTTTTTCTAGCGGAGTGAGCTCCTACAATGAGCAGTTCTTC. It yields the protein CASSFSSGVSSYNEQFF.